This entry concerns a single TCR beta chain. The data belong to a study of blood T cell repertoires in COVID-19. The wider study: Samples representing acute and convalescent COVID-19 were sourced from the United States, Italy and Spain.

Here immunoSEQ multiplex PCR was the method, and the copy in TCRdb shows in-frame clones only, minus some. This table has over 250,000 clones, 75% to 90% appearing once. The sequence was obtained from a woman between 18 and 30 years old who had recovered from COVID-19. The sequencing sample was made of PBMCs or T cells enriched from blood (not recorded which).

The CDR3 bases are TGCGCCAGCAGGGTTGGCAGGGGGCTGGGTGGCTACACCTTC. It specifies CASRVGRGLGGYTF. This rearrangement joins TRBV4-1 to TRBJ1-2; 8 bases match TRBD1. CDR3 size: 14 residues. Germline loops: CDR1 MGHRA, CDR2 YSYEKL. V dropped 6 bases and J dropped 7; count of bases not matched to a gene: 10.